A single sample is the source of the 10 T cell receptor beta chains below, sequenced in a study of blood T cell repertoires in COVID-19. Data came from immunoSEQ multiplex PCR; TCRdb stores just in-frame clones and leaves some out. The sample records about 250,000 clones, 75% to 85% being singletons. The specimen was PBMCs or T cells enriched from blood (not recorded which). These TCRs come from a woman in her 50s with acute COVID-19.

V gene TRBV15 combines with J gene TRBJ2-2; 12 bases are shared with TRBD1. Per germline, CDR1 LNHNV and CDR2 YYDKDF (reference sequence). The junction had 13 bases not matched to a gene; V was cut back by 0 bases and J by 11 bases. This CDR3 region has 18 residues. The CDR3 loop reads CATSREEKSGQGAFELFF. The CDR3 DNA sequence: TGTGCCACCAGCAGAGAGGAAAAGTCGGGACAGGGGGCGTTTGAGCTGTTTTTT.

This sequence joins TRBV27 and TRBJ1-2; D call uncertain. This CDR3 has 13 amino acids. Germline-derived CDR1 and CDR2 are MNHEY and SMNVEV (reference sequence). Trimming took off 6 bases at V and 2 bases at J, with 10 bases between the two ends. DNA for the CDR3: TGTGCCAGCAGGGAGGGCCCCAACTATGGCTACACCTTC. It encodes CASREGPNYGYTF.

V usage is TRBV11-1 and J usage is TRBJ2-5; D remains unclear. The CDR3 totals 13 residues. Trimming shortened V by 3 bases and J by 4 bases, and 9 bases separated the two germline ends. The germline V gene encodes CDR1 SGHAT and CDR2 FQDESV (reference sequence). CDR3 protein: CASSFGSGETQYF. DNA for the CDR3: TGTGCCAGCAGCTTCGGGTCGGGAGAGACCCAGTACTTC.

The CDR3 nucleotides read TGTGCCAGCAGCCCCCGCCAGCGCGAGCAGTACTTC. As protein: CASSPRQREQYF. The chain links TRBV3-1 (or the pseudogene TRBV3-2) to TRBJ2-7; D remains ambiguous. The CDR3 consists of 12 residues. Trimming cost V 4 bases and J 6 bases, with 10 bases left between them. Germline CDR1 and CDR2: LGHDT and YNNKEL (reference sequence).

This clone was observed at least ten times. This sample also contains other DNA sequences that code for the same CDR3. The genes are TRBV19 and TRBJ1-1; tentative D call: TRBD1 (6 bases). V dropped 5 bases and J dropped 5 bases, with 12 bases sitting between them. This CDR3 region has 13 residues. Germline V gene data show CDR1 as LNHDA and CDR2 as SQIVND (reference sequence). The CDR3 nucleotides are TGTGCCAGTAGTCCGGGGGGCAGAACTGAAGCTTTCTTT. Encoded protein: CASSPGGRTEAFF.

CDR3 residues: CASSLADGPHTEAFF. The CDR3, as DNA: TGTGCCAGCAGCTTAGCAGATGGGCCTCACACTGAAGCTTTCTTT. The chain employs TRBV7-6 and TRBJ1-1; D not certain. In germline, CDR1 is SGHVS, CDR2 FNYEAQ. The CDR3 contains 15 residues. Trimming pared 0 bases from V and 3 bases from J, leaving 11 bases between. The full variable domain, completed using reference TRBV7-6 and TRBJ1-1, is GAGVSQSPRYKVTKRGQDVALRCDPISGHVSLYWYRQALGQGPEFLTYFNYEAQQDKSGLPNDRFSAERPEGSISTLTIQRTEQRDSAMYRCASSLADGPHTEAFFGQGTRLTVV.

The sample holds a few counts of this clone. The chain is built from TRBV7-2 and TRBJ2-3; TRBD2 matches at 9 bases. The CDR3 length is 19 residues. Germline V gene lookup returns CDR1 SGHTA and CDR2 FQGNSA. After removal of 3 bases from V and 0 bases from J, the junction contained 13 bases not matched to a gene. The CDR3 DNA reads TGTGCCAGCAGCTTTAAAGGGCGGGGGGGAACCACTAGCACAGATACGCAGTATTTT. Protein product: CASSFKGRGGTTSTDTQYF. The variable domain in full, with the rest retrieved from reference TRBV7-2 and TRBJ2-3, is GAGVSQSPSNKVTEKGKDVELRCDPISGHTALYWYRQSLGQGLEFLIYFQGNSAPDKSGLPSDRFSAERTGGSVSTLTIQRTQQEDSAVYLCASSFKGRGGTTSTDTQYFGPGTRLTVL.

This rearrangement joins TRBV2 to TRBJ2-1; TRBD2 matches at 9 bases. Germline values: CDR1 SNHLY, CDR2 FYNNEI. The CDR3 contains 17 residues. The trim removed 4 bases at V and 0 bases at J, leaving 7 bases unmatched. CDR3 DNA sequence: TGTGCCAGCAGTGTCGAGCGGGGGGCGAGCTCCTACAATGAGCAGTTCTTC. As protein: CASSVERGASSYNEQFF.

The chain is built from TRBV9 and TRBJ1-3; D is unclear. CDR1 and CDR2 (germline): SGDLS, YYNGEE. This CDR3 is built from 13 residues. Deletions cut 2 bases from V and 2 bases from J, with 5 bases between. CDR3 coding DNA: TGTGCCAGCAGCGTCGCAGCTGGAAACACCATATATTTT. Encoded protein: CASSVAAGNTIYF.

CDR3 in DNA: TGCAGTGCTAGTCCTCCCGGACGGAGAGGGGGAGGCTACACCTTC. Its translation is CSASPPGRRGGGYTF. The chain uses TRBV20-1 and TRBJ1-2, with a possible D match to TRBD1 (6 bases). Between the trimmed V and J ends, which lost 3 bases and 8 bases, there was a span of 22 bases. The germline V gene encodes CDR1 DFQATT and CDR2 SNEGSKA (reference sequence). This CDR3 has 15 amino acids.